These T cell receptor beta chains were read from a single sample in a study of blood T cell repertoires in COVID-19. Assay: immunoSEQ multiplex PCR; the TCRdb copy retains only in-frame clones and omits some. In the table there are about 210,000 clones, under 85% of which are singletons. The sequenced sample consisted of peripheral blood. The receptors derive from a woman of 80 years or more with COVID-19, enrolled during active disease. The CDR3 runs from the conserved cysteine through the conserved F or W. The D gene is left open where the match is weak. Rows may omit the clone size; those that give it use once, few, many or a size class.

abundance	j_gene	d_gene	v_gene	CDR3aa	CDR3nt
-	TRBJ1-2	-	TRBV3-1/TRBV3-2	CASSQGTATKEHGYTF	TGTGCCAGCAGCCAAGGGACAGCCACCAAGGAGCATGGCTACACCTTC
few	TRBJ1-5	-	TRBV19	CASSPVSKPQHF	TGTGCCAGTAGTCCCGTTAGTAAGCCCCAGCATTTT
-	TRBJ1-4	-	TRBV5-4	CASSLDRAGEKLFF	TGTGCCAGCAGCTTGGACAGGGCGGGTGAAAAACTGTTTTTT
-	TRBJ1-1	-	TRBV28	CARNTEAFF	TGTGCTCGGAACACTGAAGCTTTCTTT
-	TRBJ2-3	TRBD2	TRBV4-2	CASSQDLSAGGPDTQYF	TGTGCCAGCAGCCAAGATCTGTCAGCGGGGGGACCAGATACGCAGTATTTT
-	TRBJ1-3	TRBD1	TRBV29-1	CSVAGTDSGNTIYF	TGCAGCGTTGCTGGGACAGATTCTGGAAACACCATATATTTT
few	TRBJ1-1	-	TRBV5-1	CASSLAVGTEAFF	TGCGCCAGCAGCTTGGCCGTCGGGACTGAAGCTTTCTTT
-	TRBJ1-2	-	TRBV3-1/TRBV3-2	CASSQEPGVGGYTF	TGTGCCAGCAGCCAAGAACCAGGGGTTGGTGGCTACACCTTC
-	TRBJ1-4	TRBD1	TRBV5-5	CASSVGGKLFF	TGTGCCAGCAGCGTAGGGGGCAAACTGTTTTTT
-	TRBJ1-5	-	TRBV19	CASTPGWEPQHF	TGTGCCAGTACTCCAGGTTGGGAGCCCCAGCATTTT
-	TRBJ1-4	-	TRBV7-2	CASSFGGAEKLFF	TGTGCCAGCAGCTTCGGAGGAGCTGAAAAACTGTTTTTT
-	TRBJ2-1	TRBD2	TRBV6-5	CATHSPGGRNEQFF	TGTGCCACCCACTCCCCGGGGGGGCGGAATGAGCAGTTCTTC
few	TRBJ2-7	TRBD2	TRBV10-3	CAISESTSPHEQYF	TGTGCCATCAGTGAGTCGACTAGCCCCCACGAGCAGTACTTC
-	TRBJ2-3	-	TRBV18	CASSPQSLSTDTQYF	TGTGCCAGCTCACCCCAATCACTTAGCACAGATACGCAGTATTTT
-	TRBJ1-2	-	TRBV6-5	CASSLGATNYGYTF	TGTGCCAGCAGTTTAGGGGCCACTAACTATGGCTACACCTTC
-	TRBJ1-1	-	TRBV3-1/TRBV3-2	CASSLRGSTEAFF	TGTGCCAGCAGCTTGAGGGGGTCCACTGAAGCTTTCTTT
-	TRBJ1-6	TRBD1	TRBV20-1	CSASAGTANSPLHF	TGCAGTGCCAGTGCCGGGACAGCAAATTCACCCCTCCACTTT
-	TRBJ2-2	TRBD1	TRBV10-3	CAISEMGQTNTGELFF	TGTGCCATCAGTGAAATGGGACAGACGAACACCGGGGAGCTGTTTTTT
-	TRBJ1-3	-	TRBV25-1	CASSRGLGNTIYF	TGTGCCAGCAGTCGGGGTCTGGGAAACACCATATATTTT
-	TRBJ1-4	-	TRBV5-1	CASSSGRGTNEKLFF	TGCGCCAGCAGCTCCGGACGGGGAACTAATGAAAAACTGTTTTTT
-	TRBJ2-6	-	TRBV19	CASTSQGFPGANVLTF	TGTGCCAGTACCAGCCAGGGGTTCCCTGGGGCCAACGTCCTGACTTTC
-	TRBJ1-4	TRBD1	TRBV6-6	CASSPRDRGLTNEKLFF	TGTGCCAGCAGTCCCCGGGACAGGGGGCTTACTAATGAAAAACTGTTTTTT
-	TRBJ2-7	TRBD2	TRBV7-3	CASSPTSGGYEQYF	TGTGCCAGCAGCCCAACTAGCGGGGGTTACGAGCAGTACTTC
-	TRBJ2-5	TRBD2	TRBV4-2	CASSQGRTSGNLETQYF	TGTGCCAGCAGCCAAGGGAGGACTAGCGGGAATTTGGAGACCCAGTACTTC
-	TRBJ2-1	-	TRBV11-2	CASSLAGALNEQFF	TGTGCCAGCAGCTTGGCGGGGGCCCTAAATGAGCAGTTCTTC
-	TRBJ1-3	-	TRBV6-5	CASGPGLLRNTIYF	TGTGCCAGCGGCCCAGGACTGTTAAGAAACACCATATATTTT
-	TRBJ2-2	TRBD2	TRBV9	CASLTLRGYTGELFF	TGTGCCAGCCTTACCTTGCGGGGGTACACCGGGGAGCTGTTTTTT
-	TRBJ2-3	-	TRBV7-3	CASSPRWTDTQYF	TGTGCCAGCAGCCCACGGTGGACAGATACGCAGTATTTT
-	TRBJ2-5	TRBD1	TRBV4-1	CASSIGTGVRETQYF	TGCGCCAGCAGTATTGGGACAGGGGTTCGCGAGACCCAGTACTTC
-	TRBJ1-1	TRBD1	TRBV5-1	CASSLGDRGIPEAFF	TGCGCCAGCAGCTTGGGGGACAGGGGGATCCCTGAAGCTTTCTTT
-	TRBJ1-3	TRBD1	TRBV10-1	CASRRNGTGNF	TGCGCCAGCAGGCGAAACGGGACAGGGAATTTT
-	TRBJ2-2	TRBD1	TRBV19	CASSVWQGVIGTGELFF	TGTGCCAGTAGTGTCTGGCAGGGGGTGATCGGCACCGGGGAGCTGTTTTTT
-	TRBJ1-1	-	TRBV12-3/TRBV12-4	CASSFDGRTEAFF	TGTGCCAGCAGTTTTGACGGGAGGACTGAAGCTTTCTTT
-	TRBJ2-7	-	TRBV5-1	CASSFASLYEQYF	TGCGCCAGCTCCTTCGCGTCCCTGTACGAGCAGTACTTC
-	TRBJ2-1	-	TRBV5-1	CASSLEGQVVYNEQFF	TGCGCCAGCAGCTTGGAAGGCCAGGTGGTCTACAATGAGCAGTTCTTC
few	TRBJ2-5	-	TRBV7-3	CASRGQYQETQYF	TGTGCCAGCAGGGGGCAGTACCAAGAGACCCAGTACTTC
-	TRBJ2-2	-	TRBV9	CASSVVRTGELFF	TGTGCCAGCAGCGTAGTTCGCACCGGGGAGCTGTTTTTT
-	TRBJ1-5	-	TRBV7-2	CASSPQGGYYNQPQHF	TGTGCCAGCAGCCCGCAAGGAGGGTACTACAATCAGCCCCAGCATTTT
-	TRBJ2-1	TRBD2	TRBV28	CASREGSGSNEQFF	TGTGCCAGCAGGGAGGGTAGCGGGAGTAATGAGCAGTTCTTC
-	TRBJ2-6	-	TRBV19	CASSIGLGRTGANVLTF	TGTGCCAGTAGTATAGGCCTAGGACGGACAGGGGCCAACGTCCTGACTTTC
-	TRBJ1-1	TRBD1	TRBV19	CASRDRGVLGTEAFF	TGTGCCAGTAGAGACAGGGGGGTTTTAGGCACTGAAGCTTTCTTT